The 14 T cell receptor beta chains below all came from one sample that was sequenced in a study of blood T cell repertoires in COVID-19. The table came from immunoSEQ multiplex PCR; TCRdb's copy has only in-frame clones and leaves some out. The table includes 190,000 or so clones, approximately 90% detected once. The sequencing sample was made of peripheral blood. All receptors derive from a woman aged 25 to 45 with active or convalescent COVID-19.

This clone came up once. This chain links TRBV27 with TRBJ2-2, with a tentative D call TRBD2 (6 bases). From germline, CDR1 is MNHEY and CDR2 SMNVEV (reference sequence). Between the trimmed V and J ends, which lost 5 bases and 1 base, there was a span of 11 bases. The length of the CDR3 is 15 residues. The CDR3 DNA sequence: TGTGCCAGCAGTCCTATAGCGGTGAACACCGGGGAGCTGTTTTTT. This gives the protein CASSPIAVNTGELFF.

V is TRBV4-1 and J is TRBJ2-7, with D uncertain. Trimming pared 2 bases from V and 0 bases from J, leaving 17 bases between. This CDR3 has 17 amino acids. The germline V gene encodes CDR1 MGHRA and CDR2 YSYEKL. The CDR3 DNA reads as TGCGCCAGCAGCCAACTTCACGGAGATTTGAGCTCCTACGAGCAGTACTTC. Translated: CASSQLHGDLSSYEQYF.

The chain couples TRBV5-6 to TRBJ2-5, with 8 nucleotides matching TRBD2. J was trimmed by 4 bases and V by 4 bases; bases with no gene match: 6. Germline V CDR1 and CDR2: SGHDT, YYEEEE. This CDR3 has 14 residues. CDR3 coding DNA: TGTGCCAGCAGCGGACTAGCCCTGGGAGAGACCCAGTACTTC. Translation: CASSGLALGETQYF.

J is TRBJ1-2 and V is TRBV5-1; TRBD1 aligns across 8 bases. The CDR3 spans 17 residues. Germline trimming cut 4 bases from V and 4 bases from J; bases unmatched to any gene: 15. Germline CDR1 reads SGHRS; CDR2 reads YFSETQ. The CDR3: CASSPGTGPGFSYGYTF. The CDR3 DNA sequence: TGCGCCAGCAGCCCAGGGACAGGCCCCGGTTTCTCCTATGGCTACACCTTC.

Here the CDR3 DNA reads TGTGCCAGCAGCCAAGGGTATACTAGACAAGAGACCCAGTACTTC. Its protein product is CASSQGYTRQETQYF. The chain has TRBV14 and TRBJ2-5; a weak D match, TRBD2 (5 bases). CDR1 SGHDN and CDR2 FVKESK come from the germline V gene. V lost 1 base to trimming and J lost 2 bases, with 11 bases between them. CDR3 length: 15 amino acids.

The J gene is TRBJ2-7, the V gene TRBV27, with 12 bases identical to TRBD2. The CDR3 length is 15 residues. The germline gives CDR1 MNHEY, CDR2 SMNVEV (reference sequence). Germline trimming cut 6 bases from V and 4 bases from J; bases unmatched to any gene: 7. In DNA, the CDR3 is TGTGCCAGCAGCCTAGCGGGAGGGCCTGGTTACGAGCAGTACTTC. Protein sequence: CASSLAGGPGYEQYF.

The chain joins TRBV3-1 (or the pseudogene TRBV3-2) to TRBJ2-7, with 8 bases aligning to TRBD2. The CDR3 length is 17 residues. Germline loops: CDR1 LGHDT, CDR2 YNNKEL (reference sequence). The V segment lost 4 bases and the J segment 1 base; nucleotides outside the gene matches: 12. The CDR3 protein is CASSLRGRGAGSYEQYF. The CDR3 region has the DNA TGTGCCAGCAGCCTCCGTGGGCGGGGGGCTGGTTCCTACGAGCAGTACTTC.

V and J are TRBV4-1 and TRBJ1-1, with D possibly TRBD1 on 5 matching bases. The germline V and J ends were trimmed by 0 bases and 14 bases, with 22 bases remaining between them. The CDR3 has 15 residues. The germline CDR1 and CDR2 sequences are MGHRA and YSYEKL. This chain's CDR3 is CASSQDHRQGRVAFF. The DNA for the CDR3 is TGCGCCAGCAGCCAAGATCACCGGCAGGGCCGGGTTGCGTTCTTT.

The count of this clone is one. J is TRBJ2-3 and V is TRBV9; TRBD2 aligns across 8 bases. Per germline, CDR1 SGDLS and CDR2 YYNGEE. V lost 1 base to trimming and J lost 0 bases; unmatched junction nucleotides: 7. CDR3 length: 17 amino acids. CDR3 residues: CASSVYGTSGSTDTQYF. Written as DNA, the CDR3 is TGTGCCAGCAGCGTATACGGAACTAGCGGTAGCACAGATACGCAGTATTTT.

The J gene is TRBJ2-1, the V gene TRBV10-1; D gene ambiguous. Germline values: CDR1 WNHNN, CDR2 SYGVQD (reference sequence). Deletions cut 7 bases from V and 9 bases from J, with 10 bases between. This CDR3 has 11 residues. CDR3 in amino acids: CASKVGGEQFF. Written as DNA, the CDR3 is TGCGCCAGCAAGGTCGGCGGTGAGCAGTTCTTC.

The chain employs TRBV27 and TRBJ2-3; D gene uncertain. Germline CDR1 and CDR2: MNHEY and SMNVEV (reference sequence). The CDR3 runs 15 residues. Trimming stripped 2 bases from V and 3 bases from J, with 12 bases between. The DNA of the CDR3 is TGTGCCAGCAGTTTAAACTTCATTGTGACAGATACGCAGTATTTT. Protein: CASSLNFIVTDTQYF.

V and J are TRBV11-3 and TRBJ1-4; TRBD1 aligns across 8 bases. CDR3 length equals 17 residues. The germline gives CDR1 SGHNT, CDR2 YENEEA. J gave up 2 bases and V 1 base, and 6 bases lay outside the gene matches. This CDR3 reads CASSLGPGGTTNEKLFF. In nucleotides, the CDR3 is TGTGCCAGCAGCTTAGGTCCAGGGGGCACGACTAATGAAAAACTGTTTTTT.

The chain is built from TRBV25-1 and TRBJ1-1, with a possible D match to TRBD1 (6 bases). The length of the CDR3 is 12 residues. Germline CDR1 and CDR2: MGHDK and SYGVNS. V gave up 8 bases and J gave up 5 bases, with 12 bases separating them. In DNA, the CDR3 is TGTGCCAGCGGGCAAACAGGGACTGAAGCTTTCTTT. It specifies CASGQTGTEAFF.

J is TRBJ1-1 and V is TRBV12-3 or TRBV12-4; D remains ambiguous. Between the trimmed V and J ends, which lost 5 bases and 0 bases, there was a span of 4 bases. This CDR3 is 12 amino acids long. The CDR3 reads CASSVMNTEAFF. The DNA of the CDR3 is TGTGCCAGCAGTGTCATGAACACTGAAGCTTTCTTT.